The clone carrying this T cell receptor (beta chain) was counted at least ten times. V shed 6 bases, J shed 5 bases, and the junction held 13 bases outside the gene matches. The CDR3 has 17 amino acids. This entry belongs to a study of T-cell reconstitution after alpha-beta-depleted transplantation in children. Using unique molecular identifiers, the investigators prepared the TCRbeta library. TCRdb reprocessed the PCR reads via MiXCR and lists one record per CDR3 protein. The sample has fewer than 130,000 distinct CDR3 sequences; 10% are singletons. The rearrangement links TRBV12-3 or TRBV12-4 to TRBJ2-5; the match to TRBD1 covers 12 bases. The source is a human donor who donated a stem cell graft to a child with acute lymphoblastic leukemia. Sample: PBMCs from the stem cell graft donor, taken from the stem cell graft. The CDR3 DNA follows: TGTGCCAGCAGGCCAACCGGGACAGGGGGCGAGGCGGAGACCCAGTACTTC. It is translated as CASRPTGTGGEAETQYF.